There are a few counts of the clone carrying this T cell receptor beta chain. RNA transcripts were the template for amplifying TCR beta CDR3 regions. RT-PCR in the first round (using the HTBI primer set) targeted the TCR CDR3. TCRdb used MiXCR to reprocess the multiplex PCR reads, holding one entry per CDR3 protein. This table has hundreds of thousands of distinct CDR3 sequences, less than 25% appearing once. This entry belongs to a study of T cells in Graves' hyperthyroidism and ophthalmopathy. Active moderate-to-severe ophthalmopathy, Clinical Activity Score at least 3, NOSPECS at least 4, under 3 months' duration. Clinicians diagnosed patients from clinical symptoms, serum thyroxine and TRAb, thyroid ultrasound and orbital computed tomography. The sample taken for sequencing was blood. The receptor was derived from a young man with Graves' ophthalmopathy.

The CDR3 loop reads CSVFPAGGGEGGTGELFF. The CDR3 DNA follows: TGCAGTGTATTCCCAGCGGGAGGAGGAGAAGGGGGTACCGGGGAGCTGTTTTTT. This chain joins TRBV20-1 and TRBJ2-2, with 9 bases lining up with TRBD2. Germline V gene sequence: CDR1 DFQATT, CDR2 SNEGSKA (reference sequence). CDR3 size: 18 residues. V trimming: 7 bases; J trimming: 5 bases; junction bases outside the gene matches: 20.